This T cell receptor beta chain was identified in a study of T cell responses to AZD1222 COVID-19 vaccine. Using immunoSEQ multiplex PCR, the repertoire was profiled, and TCRdb retains in-frame clones only, with some absent. The data show 80,000 to 95,000 clones, roughly 86% seen once. This clone was found once. V trimming: 0 bases; J trimming: 5 bases; junction bases outside the gene matches: 9. The germline V gene has CDR1 SGDLS and CDR2 YYNGEE. This CDR3 is 16 amino acids long. The sample consisted of peripheral blood, taken 28 days after the second AZD1222 dose. This rearrangement joins TRBV9 to TRBJ2-3; 7 bases line up with TRBD2. This receptor was identified in an adult who received the AZD1222 COVID-19 vaccine. CDR3 loop: CASSVDVGGPEDTQYF. DNA of the CDR3: TGTGCCAGCAGCGTAGATGTGGGAGGGCCGGAAGATACGCAGTATTTT.